This TCR beta chain is from a study of T-cell reconstitution after alpha-beta-depleted transplantation in children. Library preparation (for TCRbeta) was performed with unique molecular identifiers. TCRdb re-analysed the PCR reads in MiXCR, keeping a single row per CDR3 protein. The sample holds roughly 500,000 distinct CDR3 sequences, roughly 18% seen once. This clonotype was counted a few times. CDR3 length: 13 amino acids. Germline V gene data show CDR1 as DFQATT and CDR2 as SNEGSKA (reference sequence). V was clipped by 5 bases and J by 4 bases; unmatched bases: 5. The receptor comes from a human donor who donated a stem cell graft to a child with acute lymphoblastic leukemia. This chain links TRBV20-1 with TRBJ2-1; 7 bases match TRBD1. The source material was PBMCs from the stem cell graft donor, sampled from the stem cell graft. The CDR3 is CSAVGTAYNEQFF. The CDR3 DNA follows: TGCAGTGCTGTCGGGACAGCGTACAATGAGCAGTTCTTC.